Listed here are 7 T cell receptor beta chains from one sample, sequenced in a study of response to subunit inactivated influenza vaccine. Via MiXCR, TCRdb re-called the RT-PCR reads, giving one row per CDR3 protein. Of about half a million distinct CDR3 sequences in the sample, about 10% were seen once. The specimen comprised PBMCs from blood, sampled 40 to 50 days after vaccination. The source of these receptors is a man aged 50 or older who received an inactivated influenza vaccine.

This clonotype was seen at least ten times. This chain joins TRBV20-1 and TRBJ1-5; tentatively, D is TRBD1 (6 bases). V was trimmed by 6 bases and J by 2 bases, leaving 17 bases between them. The CDR3 runs 15 residues. Germline V gene data show CDR1 as DFQATT and CDR2 as SNEGSKA (reference sequence). For the CDR3, the DNA is TGCAGTGCCAAATACCGGGACACCGGCAATCAGCCCCAGCATTTT. It translates to CSAKYRDTGNQPQHF.

This chain links TRBV4-2 with TRBJ1-4, with unresolved D. Germline values: CDR1 LGHNA, CDR2 YNFKEQ. This CDR3 has 16 amino acids. V lost 2 bases and J lost 0, with 10 bases in between. This chain's CDR3 is CASSQRYSPTNEKLFF. CDR3 DNA: TGTGCCAGCAGCCAACGGTACAGTCCAACTAATGAAAAACTGTTTTTT.

This clonotype was seen more than once but under ten times. The chain uses TRBV12-3 or TRBV12-4 and TRBJ2-1; D is ambiguous. This CDR3 is 14 amino acids long. V lost 6 bases and J 4 bases, leaving 13 bases between the germline ends. CDR3 coding DNA: TGTGCCAGCAGCCTCCCCGGCCTGTACAATGAGCAGTTCTTC. Translated, it gives CASSLPGLYNEQFF.

The chain uses TRBV7-9 and TRBJ2-7; D call uncertain. CDR1 is SEHNR, CDR2 FQNEAQ, per germline (reference sequence). The CDR3 is made up of 15 amino acids. Between the trimmed V and J ends, which lost 0 bases and 0 bases, there was a span of 9 bases. Here the CDR3 DNA reads TGTGCCAGCAGCTTAGCGTTGGGAAGCTCCTACGAGCAGTACTTC. Protein: CASSLALGSSYEQYF.

This clonotype was detected a few times. Relative to the germline gene, one junction end is altered; a read error may explain this. V usage is TRBV7-9 and J usage is TRBJ2-7; D remains ambiguous. This CDR3 region has 14 residues. Germline V gene sequence: CDR1 SEHNR, CDR2 FQNEAQ (reference sequence). This chain's CDR3 is CATSSLVLGYEQYF. CDR3 coding DNA: TGTGCCACCAGCAGCTTAGTCCTAGGCTACGAGCAGTACTTC.

This clonotype came up a few times. V is TRBV4-1 and J is TRBJ2-1; the D gene is possibly TRBD2 (6 bases). Germline values: CDR1 MGHRA, CDR2 YSYEKL. V lost 4 bases to trimming and J lost 8 bases, with 15 bases between them. The CDR3 runs 14 residues. In DNA, the CDR3 is TGCGCCAGCAGCCTAGGGGCTAGCGCGTATGAGCAGTTCTTC. Protein: CASSLGASAYEQFF.

The chain recombines TRBV6-2 or TRBV6-3 with TRBJ2-1, with D tentatively TRBD1 or TRBD2 (5 bases each). CDR3 size: 14 residues. The V gene's germline CDR1 is MNHEY and CDR2 SVGEGT. Trimming removed 4 bases from V and 7 bases from J, with 14 bases in between. CDR3 sequence: CASSSPGRSNEQFF. The CDR3 region has the DNA TGTGCCAGCAGTTCCCCGGGACGAAGTAATGAGCAGTTCTTC.